This TCR beta chain was recorded in a study of blood T cell repertoires in COVID-19. Overall study context: The samples span acute and convalescent COVID-19 from the United States, Italy and Spain. T cells, B-cell-depleted T cells, or PBMCs supplied cDNA or gDNA.

In its sample, this clone was seen a few times. Trimming removed 5 bases from V and 10 bases from J, with 13 bases in between. CDR1 is SGHRS, CDR2 YFSETQ, per germline. This CDR3 region has 13 residues. Authors' analysis steps: Estimates of nucleated cell counts were drawn from the amplification of reference gene primers. Profiled with immunoSEQ multiplex PCR; TCRdb holds only in-frame clones, not every one. V, J and clone size derive from that table, while D and trimming were established from the DNA sequence. The table has about 110,000 clones, about 70% seen once. Material for sequencing was peripheral blood. The chain has TRBV5-1 and TRBJ1-6; weak D call: TRBD1 (5 bases). The TCR originated in a human donor with acute or convalescent COVID-19. The donor label of this sample is uncertain. In DNA form, the CDR3 reads TGCGCCAGCAGTCGGGGACTAGACTCACCCCTCCACTTT. It codes for CASSRGLDSPLHF. The full variable domain, its missing parts supplied by reference TRBV5-1 and TRBJ1-6, is KAGVTQTPRYLIKTRGQQVTLSCSPISGHRSVSWYQQTPGQGLQFLFEYFSETQRNKGNFPGRFSGRQFSNSRSEMNVSTLELGDSALYLCASSRGLDSPLHFGNGTRLTVT.